The source of this T cell receptor beta chain is a study of cytomegalovirus exposure and HLA in healthy donors. Points from the study as a whole: Researchers counted some 150 TCR beta chains as cytomegalovirus-associated.

The CDR3 runs to 13 residues. CDR1 is MNHNY and CDR2 is SVGAGI in the germline V gene (reference sequence). V gave up 1 base and J gave up 6 bases, with 9 bases separating them. A multiplex PCR was run with 60 Vbeta primers and 13 Jbeta primers. Clones were sequenced by immunoSEQ multiplex PCR, and TCRdb holds only the in-frame ones, with some missing. Here the sample spans 150,000 to 200,000 clones, around 77% being singletons. Notes on this clone: Antigen: not known.

The sequenced sample was PBMCs. This sequence joins TRBV6-6 and TRBJ1-1; no definite D call. This sequence was found in a woman in her 30s in good health and CMV-seropositive. This chain's CDR3 is CASSYFEGAEAFF. The CDR3 bases are TGTGCCAGCAGTTACTTCGAGGGTGCTGAAGCTTTCTTT.